A selection of T cell receptor beta chains follows, all from one sample in a study of T cells in lung cancer brain metastases. Using immunoSEQ multiplex PCR, the repertoire was profiled, and TCRdb retains in-frame clones only, with some absent. Among under 4,500 clones listed, 70% to 90% were seen once. Sequenced: tumor tissue from the primary lung tumor. These receptors all stem from a man aged 55 to 69 with non-small cell lung cancer. Each CDR3 is given with its conserved first and last residue. Fields, in order: V gene, clone size, D gene, J gene, CDR3 protein, CDR3 DNA. The D gene is left open where the match is weak. Clone size, where shown, is once, few, many, or a class for clones that have expanded.

TRBV27,-,TRBD2,TRBJ2-1,CASSLSSGRANEQFF,TGTGCCAGCAGTTTATCAAGCGGGAGGGCTAATGAGCAGTTCTTC
TRBV7-6,-,-,TRBJ2-2,CASSLVANTGELFF,TGTGCCAGCAGCTTGGTAGCGAACACCGGGGAGCTGTTTTTT
TRBV7-6,-,TRBD1,TRBJ2-2,CASSLGRGLEELFF,TGTGCCAGCAGCTTAGGCAGGGGGCTAGAGGAGCTGTTTTTT
TRBV5-1,few,-,TRBJ2-1,CASSLDRVNEQFF,TGCGCCAGCAGCTTGGACAGGGTCAATGAGCAGTTCTTC
TRBV19,-,TRBD2,TRBJ2-7,CANSIGLADEQYF,TGTGCCAATAGTATAGGCCTAGCGGACGAGCAGTACTTC
TRBV4-3,-,TRBD1,TRBJ2-7,CASSRHLTGTGSYEQYF,TGCGCCAGCAGCCGCCACCTTACTGGGACAGGGTCTTACGAGCAGTACTTC
TRBV6-1,-,-,TRBJ2-6,CASRDGGSGANVLTF,TGTGCCAGCAGGGATGGGGGCTCTGGGGCCAACGTCCTGACTTTC
TRBV14,-,TRBD2,TRBJ2-3,CASSQVGLPPDTQYF,TGTGCCAGCAGCCAAGTGGGACTACCCCCAGATACGCAGTATTTT
TRBV14,-,TRBD2,TRBJ2-1,CASSPGTSGFNEQFF,TGTGCCAGCAGCCCTGGGACTAGCGGGTTCAATGAGCAGTTCTTC
TRBV6-6,-,TRBD2,TRBJ2-3,CASSSPGLATDTQYF,TGTGCCAGCAGTTCTCCGGGACTAGCGACAGATACGCAGTATTTT
TRBV5-6,-,-,TRBJ2-7,CASSLRGLNSYEQYF,TGTGCCAGCAGCTTGAGGGGACTTAACTCCTACGAGCAGTACTTC
TRBV5-1,once,-,TRBJ2-3,CASSLGAGLTDTQYF,TGCGCCAGCAGCTTGGGTGCGGGCCTCACAGATACGCAGTATTTT
TRBV18,-,-,TRBJ1-3,CASSLGPGSSGNTIYF,TGTGCCAGCTCACTTGGACCCGGGAGCTCTGGAAACACCATATATTTT
TRBV7-9,-,-,TRBJ1-3,CASSPGGGRIGNTIYF,TGTGCCAGCAGCCCCGGGGGAGGGAGGATTGGAAATACCATATATTTT
TRBV19,-,TRBD1,TRBJ1-5,CASSLGTGLNNQPQHF,TGTGCCAGTAGTCTTGGGACAGGGCTTAACAATCAGCCCCAGCATTTT
TRBV5-1,-,TRBD2,TRBJ2-1,CASSLPGLAGGNEQFF,TGCGCCAGCAGCTTACCGGGACTAGCGGGAGGGAATGAGCAGTTCTTC
TRBV20-1,-,-,TRBJ2-7,CSASQLYEQYF,TGCAGTGCTAGTCAACTATACGAGCAGTACTTC
TRBV27,-,-,TRBJ2-1,CASSYERAKNEQFF,TGTGCCAGCAGTTATGAGCGGGCCAAAAATGAGCAGTTCTTC
TRBV25-1,-,-,TRBJ1-2,CASSEEGNYGYTF,TGTGCCAGCAGTGAAGAGGGAAACTATGGCTACACCTTC
TRBV11-3,-,TRBD2,TRBJ2-2,CASSLEGLAGGELFF,TGTGCCAGCAGCTTAGAAGGACTAGCGGGCGGGGAGCTGTTTTTT
TRBV19,once,TRBD1,TRBJ1-2,CASSPDRGMNGYTF,TGTGCCAGTAGTCCGGACAGGGGCATGAACGGCTACACCTTC
TRBV2,-,-,TRBJ1-1,CAAFPQEDTKAFF,TGTGCCGCTTTTCCACAGGAGGACACTAAAGCTTTCTTT
TRBV5-1,-,-,TRBJ1-1,CASSPSGSGTEAFF,TGCGCCAGCAGTCCCTCGGGATCCGGCACTGAAGCTTTCTTT
TRBV19,-,TRBD2,TRBJ2-1,CASSMIAGDNEQFF,TGTGCCAGTAGTATGATAGCGGGGGACAATGAGCAGTTCTTC
TRBV19,-,-,TRBJ2-5,CASSWTRGTGETQYF,TGTGCCAGTAGTTGGACGCGCGGGACTGGAGAGACCCAGTACTTC
TRBV5-4,-,TRBD2,TRBJ2-7,CASSLSGSPWYEQYF,TGTGCCAGCAGCCTTAGCGGGAGCCCCTGGTACGAGCAGTACTTC
TRBV5-1,-,-,TRBJ1-2,CASSLEAGLNYGYTF,TGCGCCAGCAGCTTGGAGGCAGGGTTAAACTATGGCTACACCTTC
TRBV18,-,TRBD1,TRBJ2-5,CASSLQGDQETQYF,TGTGCCAGCTCACTACAGGGGGACCAAGAGACCCAGTACTTC
TRBV21-1,-,-,TRBJ2-1,CASNLTELDYNEQFF,TGTGCCAGCAATTTGACGGAATTAGACTACAATGAGCAGTTCTTC
TRBV5-1,-,-,TRBJ2-7,CASSLAETRFSYEQYF,TGCGCCAGCAGCTTGGCGGAAACGAGGTTTTCCTACGAGCAGTACTTC
TRBV5-1,-,-,TRBJ2-6,CASSLGGTASGANVLTF,TGCGCCAGCAGCTTGGGCGGGACAGCCTCTGGGGCCAACGTCCTGACTTTC
TRBV4-2,-,TRBD1,TRBJ2-7,CASSQTGGGSYEQYF,TGTGCCAGCAGCCAGACAGGGGGGGGATCCTACGAGCAGTACTTC
TRBV5-4,-,-,TRBJ1-2,CASSLAPQGPDGYTF,TGTGCCAGCAGCTTGGCGCCGCAGGGACCAGATGGCTACACCTTC
TRBV27,-,-,TRBJ1-2,CASSPPSRTANYGYTF,TGTGCCAGCAGTCCGCCCTCCCGGACGGCGAACTATGGCTACACCTTC
TRBV9,-,TRBD2,TRBJ2-3,CVSSVAGGQTDTQYF,TGTGTCAGCAGCGTAGCGGGGGGCCAGACAGATACGCAGTATTTT
TRBV7-2,-,-,TRBJ2-3,CASSSSPTPADTQYF,TGTGCCAGCAGTTCGAGCCCGACGCCCGCAGATACGCAGTATTTT
TRBV9,few,TRBD1,TRBJ2-2,CASSVIPQGAFTGELFF,TGTGCCAGCAGCGTAATCCCGCAGGGGGCGTTTACCGGGGAGCTGTTTTTT
TRBV7-8,once,-,TRBJ2-5,CASSLGRQETQYF,TGTGCCAGCAGCTTAGGCAGGCAAGAGACCCAGTACTTC
TRBV11-2,-,-,TRBJ1-1,CASSSKGITEAFF,TGTGCCAGCAGCTCTAAGGGAATCACTGAAGCTTTCTTT
TRBV5-1,once,TRBD2,TRBJ2-4,CASSLGLADKNIQYF,TGCGCCAGCAGCCTGGGACTAGCAGATAAAAACATTCAGTACTTC
TRBV6-5,once,-,TRBJ2-3,CASMVGDTQYF,TGTGCCAGCATGGTGGGGGATACGCAGTATTTT
TRBV29-1,-,TRBD1,TRBJ2-6,CSVGQGAGANVLTF,TGCAGCGTTGGACAGGGCGCTGGGGCCAACGTCCTGACTTTC
TRBV4-3,-,-,TRBJ1-2,CASSQAGRSNYGYTF,TGCGCCAGCAGCCAAGCGGGCAGGTCCAACTATGGCTACACCTTC